The rows below give T cell receptor beta chains drawn from one sample of a study of control samples from healthy donors and cancer patients. TCRdb keeps only in-frame clones here, not all; method: immunoSEQ multiplex PCR. The sample holds around 80,000 clones, approximately 91% seen once. The sequenced sample consisted of blood. These receptors were collected from a woman in her forties or fifties in good health. CDR3s include the opening cysteine and the closing phenylalanine or tryptophan. The D gene is left open where the match is weak. Size is stated for part of the rows, as once, few or many counts, or as a class when the clone is expanded.

D,V,J,size,length,DNA,CDR3
-,TRBV4-1,TRBJ1-6,-,13,TGCGCCAGCAGTCAAGAAAGGAATTCACCCCTCCACTTT,CASSQERNSPLHF
-,TRBV19,TRBJ2-6,-,17,TGTGCCAGTAGTACTCGTACCAGCTTTCCTGGGGCCAACGTCCTGACTTTC,CASSTRTSFPGANVLTF
TRBD1,TRBV6-1,TRBJ1-6,-,18,TGTGCCAGCAGTGTTATATCTACGGGCGGGACAGACAATTCACCCCTCCACTTT,CASSVISTGGTDNSPLHF
-,TRBV2,TRBJ1-5,-,10,TGTGCCGGACAACAGGGCCCTCAGCATTTT,CAGQQGPQHF
-,TRBV21-1,TRBJ2-7,-,14,TGTGCCAGCAGCAAAGTGACAGGGCTCTACGAGCAGTACTTC,CASSKVTGLYEQYF
-,TRBV30,TRBJ1-6,-,17,TGTGCCTGGAGTGTCGGGCGGACGAGCTCCTATAATTCACCCCTCCACTTT,CAWSVGRTSSYNSPLHF
TRBD2,TRBV9,TRBJ2-1,-,13,TGTGCCAGCCGGGGGGGCCTCTACAATGAGCAGTTCTTC,CASRGGLYNEQFF
TRBD1,TRBV19,TRBJ2-1,-,15,TGTGCCAGTAGTGCCCCCCCAGGGGGCTACAATGAGCAGTTCTTC,CASSAPPGGYNEQFF
-,TRBV19,TRBJ2-1,-,14,TGTGCCAGTAGTATAAGTGGGCAGTTCAATGAGCAGTTCTTC,CASSISGQFNEQFF
-,TRBV9,TRBJ1-4,-,14,TGTGCCAGCAGCGTAGGCCGGATTAATGAAAAACTGTTTTTT,CASSVGRINEKLFF
-,TRBV6-5,TRBJ1-2,-,15,TGTGCCAGCAGTTACGGGGGGGCGCCCGAGGATGGCTACACCTTC,CASSYGGAPEDGYTF
-,TRBV19,TRBJ2-2,-,16,TGTGCCAGTAGTACCGTATACTTAGGGGTTCCCGGGGAGCTGTTTTTT,CASSTVYLGVPGELFF
-,TRBV3-1/TRBV3-2,TRBJ1-2,-,15,TGTGCCAGCAGCCTTTCAACAATGGCTAACTATGGCTACACCTTC,CASSLSTMANYGYTF
-,TRBV9,TRBJ2-1,-,13,TGTGCCAGCAGTCCGGGGCCCTACAATGAGCAGTTCTTC,CASSPGPYNEQFF
TRBD1,TRBV3-1/TRBV3-2,TRBJ1-2,-,13,TGTGCCAGCAGCCAATACCAGGGGGGCGGCTACACCTTC,CASSQYQGGGYTF
-,TRBV9,TRBJ1-2,-,14,TGTGCCAGCAGCGTAGCAGCAGGGCCTCGTGGCTACACCTTC,CASSVAAGPRGYTF
TRBD2,TRBV24-1,TRBJ2-3,-,16,TGTGCCACCAGTGATTGGGGGAGCGGGGGCACAGATACGCAGTATTTT,CATSDWGSGGTDTQYF
-,TRBV24-1,TRBJ2-1,-,14,TGTGCCACCAGTGATTTGGTTGTGCCGGCTGAGCAGTTCTTC,CATSDLVVPAEQFF
-,TRBV5-1,TRBJ1-1,once,14,TGCGCCAGCAGCCCCCCCAGGGGAGGGACTGAAGCTTTCTTT,CASSPPRGGTEAFF
-,TRBV19,TRBJ2-2,-,14,TGTGCCAGTTCCGGACAGCCGAACACCGGGGAGCTGTTTTTT,CASSGQPNTGELFF
-,TRBV19,TRBJ2-3,-,13,TGTGCCAGTATGGCTAGCGCCACAGATACGCAGTATTTT,CASMASATDTQYF
-,TRBV18,TRBJ1-6,few,13,TGTGCCAGCTCCCCCTTTGGTAATTCACCCCTCCACTTT,CASSPFGNSPLHF
-,TRBV3-1/TRBV3-2,TRBJ1-1,-,13,TGTGCCAGCAGCCAAGAGGGCCGCACTGAAGCTTTCTTT,CASSQEGRTEAFF
-,TRBV20-1,TRBJ1-3,once,11,TGCAGTGGAAGATTTGGAAACACCATATATTTT,CSGRFGNTIYF
-,TRBV9,TRBJ1-4,-,15,TGTGCCAGCAGCCCCCGGGACATGGGGATTGAAAAACTGTTTTTT,CASSPRDMGIEKLFF
-,TRBV5-6,TRBJ2-1,-,13,TGTGCCAGCAGCCTGGACTGGACGGATGAGCAGTTCTTC,CASSLDWTDEQFF
-,TRBV10-3,TRBJ1-4,-,13,TGTGCCATCAGTGAGTCCGAGAATGAAAAACTGTTTTTT,CAISESENEKLFF
-,TRBV5-1,TRBJ1-3,-,16,TGCGCCAGCAGCTTGGAATTGTCAGACTCTGGAAACACCATATATTTT,CASSLELSDSGNTIYF
-,TRBV30,TRBJ1-4,-,11,TGTGCCTGGAGCGACGATGAAAAACTGTTTTTT,CAWSDDEKLFF
-,TRBV6-5,TRBJ2-7,-,16,TGTGCCAGCAGTTACGGGGACACTACGTTTCCGTCCGAGCAGTACTTC,CASSYGDTTFPSEQYF
-,TRBV5-6,TRBJ1-4,-,12,TGTGCCAGCAGCTTTAGTGACGAAAAACTGTTTTTT,CASSFSDEKLFF
-,TRBV5-1,TRBJ1-1,-,15,TGCGCCAGCAGCTCAACTCGGACGGGGAACACTGAAGCTTTCTTT,CASSSTRTGNTEAFF
TRBD1,TRBV6-1,TRBJ2-1,-,16,TGTGCCAGCAGTGACCTCGGACAGGGCCCCTACAATGAGCAGTTCTTC,CASSDLGQGPYNEQFF
-,TRBV3-1/TRBV3-2,TRBJ2-7,-,15,TGTGCCAGCAGCCAAGATCCCGGACAAACAAGTCTCACGTACTTC,CASSQDPGQTSLTYF
TRBD1,TRBV27,TRBJ2-7,-,17,TGTGCCAGCAGTTTTCGGACAGGGCCCCGGAGGGGTTACGAGCAGTACTTC,CASSFRTGPRRGYEQYF
-,TRBV29-1,TRBJ2-1,-,18,TGCAGCGTTGAGTTGCGGAGAATGGGGCCTTCTTCCTACAATGAGCAGTTCTTC,CSVELRRMGPSSYNEQFF
-,TRBV21-1,TRBJ1-5,once,13,TGTGCCAGCAGCCTTCTAACAGGGCAGCCCCAGCATTTT,CASSLLTGQPQHF
-,TRBV30,TRBJ2-1,-,14,TGTGCTCAGACGGGGGCCAGCTCCTACAATGAGCAGTTCTTC,CAQTGASSYNEQFF
-,TRBV12-3/TRBV12-4,TRBJ1-1,-,13,TGTGCCAGCAGTTTAGTTATGAACACTGAAGCTTTCTTT,CASSLVMNTEAFF
-,TRBV6-6,TRBJ1-1,-,12,TGTGCCAGCAGTTACTCAGGCCCTGAAGCTTTCTTT,CASSYSGPEAFF
-,TRBV2,TRBJ1-3,-,12,TGTGCCAGCACTGGATCTGGAAACACCATATATTTT,CASTGSGNTIYF
-,TRBV10-3,TRBJ1-6,-,13,TGTGCCATCAGGGACGGAACTAATTCACCCCTCCACTTT,CAIRDGTNSPLHF
TRBD1,TRBV11-2,TRBJ2-7,-,14,TGTGCCAGCAGCGCCGGGACAGTGGGTGACGAGCAGTACTTC,CASSAGTVGDEQYF
-,TRBV6-1,TRBJ2-3,-,13,TGTGCCAGCAGAGAAGATGTCACACATACGCAGTATTTT,CASREDVTHTQYF
-,TRBV5-1,TRBJ2-3,-,14,TGCGCCAGCAGAACTGGACTGAGCACAGATACGCAGTATTTT,CASRTGLSTDTQYF
-,TRBV6-5,TRBJ1-6,few,15,TGTGCCAGCAGCCCCCAGACCGGGGCTGGTTCACCCCTCCACTTT,CASSPQTGAGSPLHF
TRBD1,TRBV5-1,TRBJ1-2,-,16,TGCGCCAGCAGCTTAAGCCGGGACAGGGGAAACTATGGCTACACCTTC,CASSLSRDRGNYGYTF
-,TRBV4-1,TRBJ2-1,-,12,TGCGCCAGCAGCCAGAGGGACCATGAGCAGTTCTTC,CASSQRDHEQFF
-,TRBV7-9,TRBJ2-7,-,16,TGTGCCAGCAGCTTAGGGACAGACTCATTACCCTACGAGCAGTACTTC,CASSLGTDSLPYEQYF
-,TRBV2,TRBJ1-4,-,12,TGTGCCAGCTCCAGAACTAATGAAAAACTGTTTTTT,CASSRTNEKLFF
-,TRBV5-1,TRBJ1-1,-,13,TGCGCCAGCAGCTGGACGGGGGGCACTGAAGCTTTCTTT,CASSWTGGTEAFF
-,TRBV5-5,TRBJ2-7,-,14,TGTGCCAGCAGCTTGGCCGTGGGCGGCTACGAGCAGTACTTC,CASSLAVGGYEQYF